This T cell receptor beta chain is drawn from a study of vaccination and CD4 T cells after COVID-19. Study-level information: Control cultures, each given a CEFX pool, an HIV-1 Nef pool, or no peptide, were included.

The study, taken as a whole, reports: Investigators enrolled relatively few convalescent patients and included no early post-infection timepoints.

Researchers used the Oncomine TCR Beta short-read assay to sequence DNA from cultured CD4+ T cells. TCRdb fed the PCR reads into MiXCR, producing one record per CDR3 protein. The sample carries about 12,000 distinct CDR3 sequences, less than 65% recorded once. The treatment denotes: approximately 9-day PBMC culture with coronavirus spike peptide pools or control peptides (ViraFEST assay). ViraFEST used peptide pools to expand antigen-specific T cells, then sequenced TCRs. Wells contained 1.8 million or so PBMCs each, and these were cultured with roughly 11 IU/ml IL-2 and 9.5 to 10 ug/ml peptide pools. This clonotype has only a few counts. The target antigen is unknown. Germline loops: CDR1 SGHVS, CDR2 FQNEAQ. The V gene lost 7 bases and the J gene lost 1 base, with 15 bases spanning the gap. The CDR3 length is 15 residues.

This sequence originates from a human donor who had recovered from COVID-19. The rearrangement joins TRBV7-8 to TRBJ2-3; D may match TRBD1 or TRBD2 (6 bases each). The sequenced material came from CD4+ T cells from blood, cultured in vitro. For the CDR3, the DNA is TGTGCCAGCAATCGGGGGCGCATAGGCACAGATACGCAGTATTTT. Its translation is CASNRGRIGTDTQYF.